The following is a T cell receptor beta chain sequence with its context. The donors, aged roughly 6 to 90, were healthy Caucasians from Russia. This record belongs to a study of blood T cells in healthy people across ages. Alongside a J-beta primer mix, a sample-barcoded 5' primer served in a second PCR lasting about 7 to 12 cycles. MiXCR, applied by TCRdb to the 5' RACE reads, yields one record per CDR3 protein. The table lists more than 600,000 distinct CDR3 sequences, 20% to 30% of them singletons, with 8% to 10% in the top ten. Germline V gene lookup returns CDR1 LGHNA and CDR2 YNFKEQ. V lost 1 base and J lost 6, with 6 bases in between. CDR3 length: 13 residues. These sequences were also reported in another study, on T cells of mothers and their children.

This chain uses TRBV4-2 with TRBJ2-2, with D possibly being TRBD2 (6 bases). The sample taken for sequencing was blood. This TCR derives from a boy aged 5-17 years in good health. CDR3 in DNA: TGTGCCAGCAGCCAAGGGGAGGCCGGGGAGCTGTTTTTT. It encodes CASSQGEAGELFF.